This T cell receptor (beta chain) was sequenced during a study of blood T cell repertoires in COVID-19. Study-level background: Samples taken during acute and convalescent COVID-19 were collected in the United States, Italy and Spain. PBMCs, B-cell-depleted T cells, or T cells were the source of the cDNA or gDNA that made up the material.

Source study methods: Scientists estimated how many nucleated cells there were by amplifying reference gene primers. The data were produced by immunoSEQ multiplex PCR, yet TCRdb's version contains in-frame clones alone and is incomplete. The D gene and trimming were derived from the DNA, and the V and J assignments and clone size from that table. The data hold 25,000 to 35,000 clones, with approximately 91% observed a single time. The ends were cut back, 2 bases at V and 5 bases at J, with 13 bases in the middle. This CDR3 is built from 14 residues. The germline V gene has CDR1 SGHNT and CDR2 YYREEE (reference sequence).

The gene calls are TRBV5-4 and TRBJ2-5; D perhaps matches TRBD2 (7 bases). This clonotype was sampled from a human donor in a cohort sampled during active COVID-19. Sequences were obtained from peripheral blood. DNA of the CDR3: TGTGCCAGCAGCTTCCCACAGGGAGGGGAGACCCAGTACTTC. This translates into CASSFPQGGETQYF.